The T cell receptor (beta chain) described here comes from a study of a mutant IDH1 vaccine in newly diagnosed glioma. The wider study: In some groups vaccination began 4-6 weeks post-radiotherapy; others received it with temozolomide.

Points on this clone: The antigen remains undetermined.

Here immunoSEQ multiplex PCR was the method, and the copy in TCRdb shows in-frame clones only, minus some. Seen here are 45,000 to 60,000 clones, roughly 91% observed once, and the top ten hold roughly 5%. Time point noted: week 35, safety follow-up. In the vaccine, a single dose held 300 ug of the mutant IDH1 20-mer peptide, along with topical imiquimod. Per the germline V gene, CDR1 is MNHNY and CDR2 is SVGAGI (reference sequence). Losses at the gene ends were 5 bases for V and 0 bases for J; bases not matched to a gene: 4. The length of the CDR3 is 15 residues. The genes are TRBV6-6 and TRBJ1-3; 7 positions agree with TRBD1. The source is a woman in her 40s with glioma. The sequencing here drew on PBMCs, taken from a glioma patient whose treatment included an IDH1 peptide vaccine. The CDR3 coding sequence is TGTGCCAGCAGTGCAGGGGGATACTCTGGAAACACCATATATTTT. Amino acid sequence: CASSAGGYSGNTIYF.